The 32 T cell receptor beta chains given below trace back to one sample, sequenced in a study of T cell responses to AZD1222 COVID-19 vaccine. Measured with immunoSEQ multiplex PCR; TCRdb has only the in-frame clones, and not every one. The data contain around 100,000 clones, around nine tenths of them singletons. Sequencing was performed on peripheral blood, taken on day 0 of AZD1222 vaccination. The origin of the receptors is an adult in good health.

This rearrangement joins TRBV29-1 to TRBJ2-1, with TRBD1 matching over 9 bases. This CDR3 region has 16 residues. Germline loops: CDR1 SQVTM, CDR2 ANQGSEA. Trimming cost V 4 bases and J 0 bases; bases outside gene matches: 7. For the CDR3, the DNA is TGCAGCGTTGTGGGGACAGGGCCTAGCTCCTACAATGAGCAGTTCTTC. Translation: CSVVGTGPSSYNEQFF.

The rearrangement uses TRBV5-1 and TRBJ2-5, with a weak D call TRBD2 (5 bases). Trimming took off 1 base at V and 5 bases at J, with 12 bases between the two ends. Germline CDR1 is SGHRS and CDR2 is YFSETQ. This CDR3 is 14 amino acids long. Here the CDR3 DNA reads TGCGCCAGCAGCTTGTTCCCGGGATACGAGACCCAGTACTTC. It is translated as CASSLFPGYETQYF.

The rearrangement joins TRBV14 to TRBJ1-2, with 8 nucleotides matching TRBD1. CDR3 size: 14 residues. Germline CDR1 SGHDN, CDR2 FVKESK. V was pared by 4 bases and J by 5 bases, with 6 bases of the junction left unmatched. CDR3 bases: TGTGCCAGCAGCCTGGGACAGGTTACTTATGGCTACACCTTC. Its translation: CASSLGQVTYGYTF.

The rearrangement joins TRBV5-4 to TRBJ2-2; 11 bases are shared with TRBD2. This CDR3 contains 16 residues. V trimming: 4 bases; J trimming: 2 bases; junction bases outside the gene matches: 4. Germline-derived CDR1 and CDR2 are SGHNT and YYREEE (reference sequence). The CDR3 loop is CASSPGLAGNTGELFF. The DNA of the CDR3 is TGTGCCAGCAGCCCCGGACTAGCGGGTAACACCGGGGAGCTGTTTTTT.

This rearrangement joins TRBV6-2 or TRBV6-3 to TRBJ2-3, with a tentative D call TRBD2 (5 bases). V lost 5 bases and J 2 bases, leaving 14 bases between the germline ends. The CDR3 has 15 amino acids. The germline gives CDR1 MNHEY, CDR2 SVGEGT. The CDR3 protein is CASSPSTLATDTQYF. The CDR3 region has the DNA TGTGCCAGCAGTCCCAGCACCCTAGCCACAGATACGCAGTATTTT.

The chain carries TRBV12-3 or TRBV12-4 and TRBJ2-4; D uncertain. The CDR3 is made up of 13 amino acids. The germline V and J ends were trimmed by 1 base and 4 bases, with 5 bases remaining between them. The CDR3 bases are TGTGCCAGCAGTTTAGGGCAGAAAAACATTCAGTACTTC. Amino acids: CASSLGQKNIQYF.

V and J are TRBV27 and TRBJ1-2, with 7 bases matching TRBD1. The ends lost 5 bases at V and 4 bases at J; junction bases unmatched: 4. CDR1 and CDR2 (germline): MNHEY, SMNVEV (reference sequence). This CDR3 contains 13 residues. In nucleotides, the CDR3 is TGTGCCAGCAGTACAGGGGTTTTCTATGGCTACACCTTC. It yields the protein CASSTGVFYGYTF.

The J gene is TRBJ1-6, the V gene TRBV3-1 (or the pseudogene TRBV3-2), with D unclear. This CDR3 has 15 residues. V gave up 0 bases and J gave up 2 bases, with 5 bases separating them. Germline V gene data show CDR1 as LGHDT and CDR2 as YNNKEL (reference sequence). This CDR3 is CASSQDFAYNSPLHF. DNA of the CDR3: TGTGCCAGCAGCCAAGATTTTGCCTATAATTCACCCCTCCACTTT.

This clone was detected once. The chain joins TRBV9 to TRBJ2-7, with 9 bases fitting TRBD2. The CDR3 loop spans 15 amino acids. CDR1 and CDR2 (germline): SGDLS, YYNGEE. The V segment lost 4 bases and the J segment 4 bases; nucleotides outside the gene matches: 9. The CDR3 region has the DNA TGTGCCAGCAGCCCTTGGGTTAGCGGGAGTTACGAGCAGTACTTC. Translation: CASSPWVSGSYEQYF.

V and J are TRBV19 and TRBJ1-2; no definite D call. Germline V lookup: CDR1 LNHDA, CDR2 SQIVND (reference sequence). Trimming cost V 8 bases and J 4 bases, with 14 bases left between them. There are 13 residues in the CDR3. CDR3 sequence reads: CASESGPVYGYTF. In nucleotides, the CDR3 is TGTGCCAGTGAAAGCGGGCCTGTCTATGGCTACACCTTC.

The CDR3 sequence is CASSVLRAQEAFF. Written as DNA, the CDR3 is TGTGCCAGCAGTGTGTTGAGGGCACAAGAAGCTTTCTTT. The gene calls are TRBV2 and TRBJ1-1; D not certain. CDR1 and CDR2 from the germline V gene are SNHLY and FYNNEI. This CDR3 spans 13 amino acids. The V end was cut by 4 bases, the J end by 8 bases, with 14 bases between.

V and J are TRBV5-5 and TRBJ2-2; D unresolved. Trimming left V 4 bases short and J 4 bases short, with 11 bases between. The germline CDR1 and CDR2 sequences are SGHKS and YYEKEE (reference sequence). The CDR3 is 14 residues long. CDR3 coding DNA: TGTGCCAGCAGCCCGCCCGGGTTCACCGGGGAGCTGTTTTTT. Translated, it gives CASSPPGFTGELFF.

The chain recombines TRBV12-3 or TRBV12-4 with TRBJ2-1; D assignment may be TRBD1 or TRBD2 (5 bases each). Trimming shortened V by 5 bases and J by 6 bases, and 8 bases separated the two germline ends. The CDR3 runs 12 residues. The CDR3 here is CASSVGGNEQFF. In DNA form, the CDR3 reads TGTGCCAGCAGTGTTGGGGGCAATGAGCAGTTCTTC.

The chain employs TRBV12-2 and TRBJ2-7. TRBV12-2 is described as a pseudogene. The CDR3 consists of 16 residues. The CDR3 coding sequence is TGTGCAAGTCGCTTAGCTTGCATCCCGCTGAACTACGAGCAGTACTTC. It specifies CASRLACIPLNYEQYF.

The gene calls are TRBV19 and TRBJ2-5, with 7 bases fitting TRBD1. V lost 7 bases and J lost 5; bases outside the gene matches: 7. Per germline, CDR1 LNHDA and CDR2 SQIVND (reference sequence). The CDR3 runs 13 residues. The CDR3 DNA follows: TGTGCCAGTAAGCGACAGGGCAGGGAGACCCAGTACTTC. It specifies CASKRQGRETQYF.

The rearrangement uses TRBV7-2 and TRBJ2-2; unclear D gene. CDR1 is SGHTA and CDR2 is FQGNSA in the germline V gene. V lost 3 bases and J lost 6, with 11 bases in between. The CDR3 is 14 residues long. The CDR3 nucleotides are TGTGCCAGCAGCTTCGGCTTGCTAGCCGGGGAGCTGTTTTTT. It specifies CASSFGLLAGELFF.

The CDR3 loop reads CASSDPGNTGHTEAFF. For the CDR3, the DNA is TGTGCCAGCAGTGATCCCGGGAACACGGGGCACACTGAAGCTTTCTTT. The chain employs TRBV25-1 and TRBJ1-1; D might be TRBD1 (5 bases). Trimming took off 3 bases at V and 3 bases at J, with 17 bases between the two ends. Per the germline V gene, CDR1 is MGHDK and CDR2 is SYGVNS. The CDR3 sequence is 16 residues long. The full variable domain, its missing parts supplied by reference TRBV25-1 and TRBJ1-1, is EADIYQTPRYLVIGTGKKITLECSQTMGHDKMYWYQQDPGMELHLIHYSYGVNSTEKGDLSSESTVSRIRTEHFPLTLESARPSHTSQYLCASSDPGNTGHTEAFFGQGTRLTVV.

This clone appeared once. This same CDR3 is encoded by further DNA sequences in the sample. The chain combines TRBV28 with TRBJ1-2; D remains ambiguous. The CDR3 totals 12 residues. Trimming took 5 bases from V and 4 from J, leaving 8 bases between them. Germline V gene sequence: CDR1 MDHEN, CDR2 SYDVKM. CDR3 sequence: CASSLSGYGYTF. For the CDR3, the DNA is TGTGCCAGCAGTCTCTCCGGCTATGGCTACACCTTC.

The V gene is TRBV29-1, the J gene TRBJ1-1, with no clear D. CDR1 is SQVTM and CDR2 is ANQGSEA in the germline V gene. V lost 4 bases and J 0 bases, leaving 9 bases between the germline ends. The CDR3 contains 13 residues. CDR3 amino acids: CSVAGTMNTEAFF. CDR3 nucleotide sequence: TGCAGCGTTGCTGGCACCATGAACACTGAAGCTTTCTTT.

The V gene is TRBV19, the J gene TRBJ1-5, with TRBD1 identical over 7 bases. CDR3 length: 16 residues. The germline CDR1 and CDR2 sequences are LNHDA and SQIVND (reference sequence). V was pared by 4 bases and J by 6 bases, with 12 bases of the junction left unmatched. The CDR3 DNA reads TGTGCCAGTAGTACCGAGGGGGCCGGGATAAGTCAGCCCCAGCATTTT. Protein: CASSTEGAGISQPQHF.

The chain uses TRBV2 and TRBJ1-1; tentative D call: TRBD1 (5 bases). Trimming pared 3 bases from V and 2 bases from J, leaving 7 bases between. The CDR3 covers 13 residues. Looked up from germline, CDR1 is SNHLY and CDR2 is FYNNEI. CDR3 loop: CASSEGPNTEAFF. The CDR3 bases are TGTGCCAGCAGTGAGGGGCCTAACACTGAAGCTTTCTTT. Supplemented by reference TRBV2 and TRBJ1-1, the full variable domain reads EPEVTQTPSHQVTQMGQEVILRCVPISNHLYFYWYRQILGQKVEFLVSFYNNEISEKSEIFDDQFSVERPDGSNFTLKIRSTKLEDSAMYFCASSEGPNTEAFFGQGTRLTVV.

The rearrangement uses TRBV7-2 and TRBJ2-6; D remains ambiguous. Germline values: CDR1 SGHTA, CDR2 FQGNSA. Trimming cost V 1 base and J 0 bases, with 7 bases left between them. This CDR3 spans 16 amino acids. The CDR3: CASSLGPGSGANVLTF. In DNA form, the CDR3 reads TGTGCCAGCAGCTTAGGTCCGGGCTCTGGGGCCAACGTCCTGACTTTC.

J is TRBJ1-4 and V is TRBV6-5, with TRBD1 identical over 9 bases. The length of the CDR3 is 14 residues. The germline V gene encodes CDR1 MNHEY and CDR2 SVGAGI. V shed 6 bases and J 8 bases; nucleotides not matched to a gene: 7. The CDR3 here is CASSLQGAGEKLFF. CDR3 bases: TGTGCCAGCAGCTTACAGGGGGCAGGGGAAAAACTGTTTTTT.

The V call is TRBV20-1, the J call TRBJ2-7; 9 nucleotides align to TRBD2. CDR1 is DFQATT, CDR2 SNEGSKA, per germline (reference sequence). Trimming cost V 3 bases and J 2 bases; bases outside gene matches: 11. The CDR3 spans 16 residues. The CDR3: CSASYSGGGDPYEQYF. The CDR3 DNA sequence: TGCAGTGCTAGTTACTCCGGCGGGGGGGACCCCTACGAGCAGTACTTC.

The chain combines TRBV5-8 with TRBJ2-1; D remains unclear. Trimming stripped 2 bases from V and 7 bases from J, with 1 base between. CDR3 length equals 10 residues. Germline CDR1 is SGHTS and CDR2 is YDEGEE. The CDR3 DNA sequence: TGTGCCAGCAGCTTAAATGAGCAGTTCTTC. It is translated as CASSLNEQFF.

The chain uses TRBV6-2 or TRBV6-3 and TRBJ2-7; D may correspond to TRBD1 or TRBD2 (6 bases each). The CDR3 is 14 residues long. V was cut by 2 bases and J by 7 bases, with 15 bases left in between. In germline, CDR1 is MNHEY, CDR2 SVGEGT. The CDR3 DNA reads TGTGCCAGCAGTTACCCGGGGGCGGTGAGGGAGCAGTACTTC. This gives the protein CASSYPGAVREQYF.

This chain joins TRBV18 and TRBJ2-5, with 9 bases fitting TRBD1. Germline CDR1 reads KGHSH; CDR2 reads LQKENI. The CDR3 has 14 residues. The junction had 5 bases not matched to a gene; V was cut back by 5 bases and J by 4 bases. The CDR3 nucleotides are TGTGCCAGCTCAGCCGGGACAGGGACAGAGACCCAGTACTTC. This encodes CASSAGTGTETQYF.

The gene calls are TRBV24-1 and TRBJ1-4; the D is unclear. CDR3 size: 14 residues. Germline V gives CDR1 KGHDR, CDR2 SFDVKD. Trimming removed 2 bases from V and 3 bases from J, with 6 bases in between. The CDR3 reads CATSDSRPNEKLFF. The CDR3 nucleotides are TGTGCCACCAGTGATTCTCGACCTAATGAAAAACTGTTTTTT.

In DNA, the CDR3 is TGTGCCAGCAGCTTGTCCGGGGAAGAGACCCAGTACTTC. This gives the protein CASSLSGEETQYF. The gene calls are TRBV5-6 and TRBJ2-5; a possible D gene is TRBD2 (5 bases). The V and J ends lost 1 base and 3 bases respectively, with 7 bases between them. CDR3 length equals 13 residues. Germline V lookup: CDR1 SGHDT, CDR2 YYEEEE.

The chain uses TRBV19 and TRBJ1-5, with unresolved D. Trimming took 10 bases from V and 1 from J, leaving 14 bases between them. CDR1 LNHDA and CDR2 SQIVND come from the germline V gene (reference sequence). The CDR3 consists of 14 residues. DNA of the CDR3: TGTGCCACCAAGGCGGAGGGAAGCAATCAGCCCCAGCATTTT. Protein sequence: CATKAEGSNQPQHF.

This chain connects TRBV19 to TRBJ2-1, with D uncertain. The CDR3 is 16 amino acids. V lost 5 bases to trimming and J lost 8 bases, with 22 bases between them. Per germline, CDR1 LNHDA and CDR2 SQIVND (reference sequence). Here the CDR3 reads CASSSPPGLRIHEQFF. CDR3 DNA: TGTGCCAGTAGTTCTCCCCCGGGCCTTCGGATCCATGAGCAGTTCTTC.

The sample holds one count of this clone. This chain links TRBV9 with TRBJ2-5, with D perhaps given as TRBD1 or TRBD2 (6 bases each). The CDR3 has 15 amino acids. Germline V lookup: CDR1 SGDLS, CDR2 YYNGEE. The V end was cut by 4 bases, the J end by 2 bases, with 15 bases between. CDR3 loop: CASSPGAISQETQYF. CDR3 DNA sequence: TGTGCCAGCAGCCCGGGGGCGATTTCACAAGAGACCCAGTACTTC.